Included here is one T cell receptor (beta chain) sequence, with context. Antigen: not known. Germline CDR1 LNHDA, CDR2 SQIVND (reference sequence). The V and J ends lost 0 bases and 0 bases respectively, with 13 bases between them. This CDR3 region has 17 residues. The table came from immunoSEQ multiplex PCR; TCRdb's copy has only in-frame clones and leaves some out. The table has approximately 20,000 clones, 60% to 85% seen once. The data derive from a study of early stage breast cancer tumors. Across the study: Most invasive tumors, about 70% of the 16, were ER+/PR+/HER2-. Invasive lobular carcinomas made up about 35% of the 12 ER+/PR+/HER2- tumors. Study-wide findings and caveats: Tumors had roughly 2.5-fold higher T cell density than normal breast.

Input material: blood. This TCR was recovered from a person between 60 and 70 years old with breast cancer. V and J are TRBV19 and TRBJ2-3; a possible D gene is TRBD2 (7 bases). The CDR3 spells CASSIDPQGLSTDTQYF. The CDR3 bases are TGTGCCAGTAGTATAGATCCACAGGGACTAAGCACAGATACGCAGTATTTT.